The text below deals with one T cell receptor (beta chain). Some clones are missing from TCRdb's copy, which holds only in-frame ones; the method was immunoSEQ multiplex PCR. The repertoire consists of 150,000 to 180,000 clones, with less than 95% occurring once and the leading ten covering approximately 0.55%. The CDR3 is made up of 17 amino acids. Germline V gene lookup returns CDR1 MGHRA and CDR2 YSYEKL. V lost 2 bases, J lost 1 base, and 7 bases stayed unmatched. The source of the sample is a study of blood T cell repertoires in COVID-19. The source of this sequence is a man in his fifties with acute or convalescent COVID-19. The chain has TRBV4-1 and TRBJ2-2, with 7 bases that match TRBD2. Specimen: peripheral blood. CDR3 in DNA: TGCGCCAGCAGCCAAAACGTGGGACTACTGAACACCGGGGAGCTGTTTTTT. It yields the protein CASSQNVGLLNTGELFF.